This passage covers 26 T cell receptor beta chains from one sample sequenced in a study of T cell responses to AZD1222 COVID-19 vaccine. The protocol was immunoSEQ multiplex PCR, while the TCRdb copy is restricted to in-frame clones and leaves out a portion. There are about 110,000 clones in the sample; 75% to 90% occur only once, and about 5.4% lies in the top ten. This specimen was peripheral blood, taken on day 0 of AZD1222 vaccination. The source of these receptors is an adult in good health.

V and J are TRBV7-6 and TRBJ2-7; TRBD2 agrees at 14 bases. Germline CDR1 SGHVS, CDR2 FNYEAQ. The CDR3 is 15 amino acids. Unmatched junction bases numbered 2, after V lost 3 bases and J lost 4 bases. CDR3 residues: CASSLGTSGRYEQYF. CDR3 nucleotides: TGTGCCAGCAGCTTGGGGACTAGCGGGAGATACGAGCAGTACTTC.

In its sample, this clone was seen once. The genes are TRBV7-2 and TRBJ2-5; D tentatively reads TRBD1 or TRBD2 (5 bases each). The CDR3 consists of 15 residues. Looked up from germline, CDR1 is SGHTA and CDR2 is FQGNSA. V lost 2 bases to trimming and J lost 1 base, with 11 bases between them. Here the CDR3 reads CASSLRNGAQETQYF. The CDR3 DNA follows: TGTGCCAGCAGCTTACGTAACGGGGCCCAAGAGACCCAGTACTTC. The full variable domain, in which reference TRBV7-2 and TRBJ2-5 provide the parts outside the CDR3, is GAGVSQSPSNKVTEKGKDVELRCDPISGHTALYWYRQSLGQGLEFLIYFQGNSAPDKSGLPSDRFSAERTGGSVSTLTIQRTQQEDSAVYLCASSLRNGAQETQYFGPGTRLLVL.

The chain links TRBV9 to TRBJ2-3; D gene unclear. Deletions cut 4 bases from V and 4 bases from J, with 19 bases between. The germline V gene encodes CDR1 SGDLS and CDR2 YYNGEE. The CDR3 loop spans 16 amino acids. CDR3 DNA: TGTGCCAGCAGCCAACGGCACAACCCTTCAGCAGATACGCAGTATTTT. It specifies CASSQRHNPSADTQYF.

The chain employs TRBV28 and TRBJ2-7; the D call may be TRBD1 or TRBD2 (5 bases each). Germline CDR1 reads MDHEN; CDR2 reads SYDVKM. The CDR3 contains 14 residues. V lost 0 bases to trimming and J lost 1 base, with 7 bases between them. In DNA, the CDR3 is TGTGCCAGCAGTTTATGGGGACCGTCCTACGAGCAGTACTTC. The encoded protein is CASSLWGPSYEQYF.

The chain joins TRBV18 to TRBJ2-5, with D perhaps matching TRBD1 (7 bases). Trimming took 2 bases from V and 5 from J, leaving 18 bases between them. This CDR3 contains 16 residues. CDR1 and CDR2 (germline): KGHSH, LQKENI. The CDR3 DNA sequence: TGTGCCAGCTCACCAAGAGCCGCGGGACAGACCGAGACCCAGTACTTC. Encoded protein: CASSPRAAGQTETQYF.

The gene calls are TRBV5-1 and TRBJ2-1; 10 nucleotides match TRBD2. The CDR3 has 14 residues. Germline CDR1 SGHRS, CDR2 YFSETQ. With V trimmed by 2 bases and J by 6 bases, 2 bases remained unmatched. Here the CDR3 reads CASSLLAGINEQFF. The CDR3 DNA sequence: TGCGCCAGCAGCTTACTAGCGGGGATCAATGAGCAGTTCTTC.

The chain has TRBV9 and TRBJ1-5; D remains unclear. The germline V and J ends were trimmed by 7 bases and 5 bases, with 13 bases remaining between them. CDR3 length: 13 amino acids. Per the germline V gene, CDR1 is SGDLS and CDR2 is YYNGEE. Here the CDR3 DNA reads TGTGCCAGCTCCCGTGGGGTAGATCAGCCCCAGCATTTT. It is translated as CASSRGVDQPQHF.

V is TRBV24-1 and J is TRBJ2-1, with 9 bases fitting TRBD2. Germline lookup yields CDR1 KGHDR and CDR2 SFDVKD. This CDR3 contains 17 residues. V dropped 2 bases and J dropped 7; count of bases not matched to a gene: 11. CDR3 amino acids: CATSDSTGTSLRNEQFF. CDR3 in DNA: TGTGCCACCAGTGATTCTACCGGGACTAGCCTGAGGAATGAGCAGTTCTTC.

The chain employs TRBV3-1 (or the pseudogene TRBV3-2) and TRBJ2-7; 8 bases match TRBD2. Germline V gene lookup returns CDR1 LGHDT and CDR2 YNNKEL (reference sequence). V shed 6 bases, J shed 6 bases, and the junction held 7 bases outside the gene matches. The CDR3 extends over 13 amino acids. The chain's CDR3 is CASSPREGGEQYF. CDR3 in DNA: TGTGCCAGCAGTCCCCGGGAGGGGGGCGAGCAGTACTTC.

J is TRBJ1-6 and V is TRBV6-5, with 9 bases matching TRBD1. The V segment lost 5 bases and the J segment 9 bases; nucleotides outside the gene matches: 5. The germline V gene has CDR1 MNHEY and CDR2 SVGAGI. CDR3 length: 14 amino acids. CDR3 amino acids: CASSRGQGSSPLHF. CDR3 in DNA: TGTGCCAGCAGTCGCGGACAGGGGAGTTCACCCCTCCACTTT.

V usage is TRBV28 and J usage is TRBJ1-2; TRBD1 matches at 8 bases. The V and J ends lost 4 bases and 7 bases, in that order; junction bases with no gene match: 5. Germline assignment: CDR1 MDHEN and CDR2 SYDVKM. The CDR3 loop spans 13 amino acids. The CDR3 region is CASSSGQGRGYTF. CDR3 nucleotides: TGTGCCAGCAGTTCTGGACAGGGACGTGGCTACACCTTC.

This rearrangement joins TRBV29-1 to TRBJ2-7; 11 bases map to TRBD1. CDR1 is SQVTM and CDR2 is ANQGSEA in the germline V gene. V was clipped by 7 bases and J by 4 bases; unmatched bases: 6. The CDR3 runs 13 residues. The CDR3 coding sequence is TGCAGCGGATGGGACAGGGGGTCGTACGAGCAGTACTTC. Translated, it gives CSGWDRGSYEQYF.

In the case of this clone: Other DNA sequences in this sample translate to the same CDR3. This chain joins TRBV12-3 or TRBV12-4 and TRBJ1-1, with D unclear. This CDR3 has 13 amino acids. V was shortened by 3 bases and J by 2 bases, with 7 bases between the two germline ends. The CDR3 is CASSLSVNTEAFF. The CDR3 coding sequence is TGTGCCAGCAGTTTGTCGGTAAACACTGAAGCTTTCTTT.

The chain joins TRBV10-1 to TRBJ2-3; possibly TRBD1 for D (5 bases). Trimming removed 7 bases from V and 3 bases from J, with 14 bases in between. The CDR3 spans 14 residues. Germline CDR1 is WNHNN and CDR2 is SYGVQD (reference sequence). CDR3 sequence (DNA): TGCGCCAGCATGGAAGGGGATGCGACAGATACGCAGTATTTT. This translates into CASMEGDATDTQYF.

The genes are TRBV19 and TRBJ2-7; D is unclear. With 2 bases removed from V and 3 bases from J, the gap between germline ends came to 14 bases. There are 15 residues in the CDR3. The V gene's germline CDR1 is LNHDA and CDR2 SQIVND (reference sequence). CDR3 in DNA: TGTGCCAGTAGTATATATGGTGGCAGAGTCTACGAGCAGTACTTC. This gives the protein CASSIYGGRVYEQYF.

The genes are TRBV7-2 and TRBJ2-1, with a tentative D call TRBD1 (5 bases). The CDR3 runs to 13 residues. V was clipped by 1 base and J by 7 bases, with 8 bases between them. CDR1 is SGHTA, CDR2 FQGNSA, per germline. The CDR3 loop reads CASSLGTINEQFF. CDR3 DNA sequence: TGTGCCAGCAGCTTAGGGACAATAAATGAGCAGTTCTTC. The full variable domain, rest sourced from reference TRBV7-2 and TRBJ2-1, is GAGVSQSPSNKVTEKGKDVELRCDPISGHTALYWYRQSLGQGLEFLIYFQGNSAPDKSGLPSDRFSAERTGGSVSTLTIQRTQQEDSAVYLCASSLGTINEQFFGPGTRLTVL.

The chain couples TRBV7-2 to TRBJ2-3; no definite D call. The germline V gene encodes CDR1 SGHTA and CDR2 FQGNSA. With 1 base removed from V and 0 bases from J, the gap between germline ends came to 8 bases. This CDR3 is 15 amino acids long. Here the CDR3 reads CASSLDRLSTDTQYF. The DNA of the CDR3 is TGTGCCAGCAGCTTAGACAGACTTAGCACAGATACGCAGTATTTT.

J is TRBJ2-7 and V is TRBV11-2; weak D call: TRBD2 (5 bases). CDR3 length equals 13 residues. Germline lookup yields CDR1 SGHAT and CDR2 FQNNGV. The V and J ends lost 4 bases and 0 bases respectively, with 7 bases between them. CDR3 nucleotides: TGTGCCAGCAGCTCGGCGGGCTCCTACGAGCAGTACTTC. Amino acid sequence: CASSSAGSYEQYF.

The table lists this clone with a count of one. The genes are TRBV5-1 and TRBJ2-3; TRBD2 matches 8 bases. The V gene's germline CDR1 is SGHRS and CDR2 YFSETQ. V lost 0 bases to trimming and J lost 4 bases; unmatched junction nucleotides: 7. This CDR3 is built from 16 residues. In DNA, the CDR3 is TGCGCCAGCAGCTTGGCCCGGACGGGAGGGGCAGATACGCAGTATTTT. Translating it yields CASSLARTGGADTQYF.

The chain carries TRBV18 and TRBJ2-7, with D unclear. Trimming stripped 2 bases from V and 3 bases from J, with 14 bases between. This CDR3 has 15 residues. Germline V gene data show CDR1 as KGHSH and CDR2 as LQKENI. CDR3 sequence (DNA): TGTGCCAGCTCACCAAACATGGCCTCGAGCTACGAGCAGTACTTC. Amino acids: CASSPNMASSYEQYF.

The rearrangement links TRBV19 to TRBJ2-1, with 7 bases matching TRBD2. Looked up from germline, CDR1 is LNHDA and CDR2 is SQIVND (reference sequence). V shed 7 bases, J shed 1 base, and the junction held 4 bases outside the gene matches. The CDR3 has 14 amino acids. The CDR3 is CASNGRTSYNEQFF. The CDR3 coding sequence is TGTGCCAGTAACGGGAGGACATCCTACAATGAGCAGTTCTTC. Using reference TRBV19 and TRBJ2-1 for the parts outside the CDR3, the full variable domain is DGGITQSPKYLFRKEGQNVTLSCEQNLNHDAMYWYRQDPGQGLRLIYYSQIVNDFQKGDIAEGYSVSREKKESFPLTVTSAQKNPTAFYLCASNGRTSYNEQFFGPGTRLTVL.

The V call is TRBV28, the J call TRBJ2-1; TRBD2 matches at 8 bases. With 8 bases clipped from V and 2 bases from J, the junction kept 11 bases outside the gene matches. Germline V CDR1 and CDR2: MDHEN, SYDVKM. The CDR3 contains 16 residues. CDR3 in DNA: TGTGCCAGCCACTCTTTAGCGGGGAGTGCCTACAATGAGCAGTTCTTC. Its translation: CASHSLAGSAYNEQFF.

The genes are TRBV18 and TRBJ1-5; tentative D call: TRBD1 (5 bases). This CDR3 is built from 15 residues. Per germline, CDR1 KGHSH and CDR2 LQKENI. V was pared by 3 bases and J by 6 bases, with 15 bases between. The CDR3 nucleotides read TGTGCCAGCTCACCCCCGGGGGAAAGGAGTCAGCCCCAGCATTTT. It is translated as CASSPPGERSQPQHF.

The CDR3 DNA is TGTGCCAGCAGCGTAGAGACAGGGGGCGTTGGAAACACCATATATTTT. This codes for CASSVETGGVGNTIYF. The V call is TRBV7-6, the J call TRBJ1-3; TRBD1 matches at 10 bases. Germline CDR1 reads SGHVS; CDR2 reads FNYEAQ. Germline trimming cut 5 bases from V and 3 bases from J; bases unmatched to any gene: 7. CDR3 size: 16 residues.

The genes are TRBV15 and TRBJ2-1, with D uncertain. The V end was cut by 0 bases, the J end by 10 bases, with 16 bases between. Per the germline V gene, CDR1 is LNHNV and CDR2 is YYDKDF (reference sequence). The CDR3 sequence is 15 residues long. CDR3 bases: TGTGCCACCAGCAGAGATCAAGGCTACCCCAGGGAGCAGTTCTTC. Translation gives CATSRDQGYPREQFF.

This chain connects TRBV28 to TRBJ2-1, with unresolved D. V shed 6 bases and J shed 10 bases, with 10 bases lying between them. The germline CDR1 and CDR2 sequences are MDHEN and SYDVKM. The CDR3 is 11 residues long. The DNA of the CDR3 is TGTGCCAGCAGCCCCCATCGGGAGCAGTTCTTC. The encoded protein is CASSPHREQFF.